Listed here are 28 T cell receptor beta chains from one sample, sequenced in a study of low-dose radiotherapy and immunotherapy resistance in tumors. Time point defined: before trial treatment. Primers targeting TRAV and TRBV primed first-strand cDNA, covering alpha and beta chains. With a V-primer adapter and a constant-region primer, TCRs were amplified for roughly 21 PCR cycles. TCRdb fed the reads into MiXCR, producing one record per CDR3 protein. This repertoire shows approximately 90,000 distinct CDR3 sequences, more than 8% found once; its top ten account for around 0.97%. The starting material was PBMCs, obtained before treatment. The source of these receptors is a male donor with prostate cancer.

There are many counts of this clonotype. CDR3 sequence reads: CASSSRGTGFRGTEAFF. CDR3 bases: TGTGCCAGCAGTTCCAGGGGGACAGGGTTCCGGGGCACTGAAGCTTTCTTT. J is TRBJ1-1 and V is TRBV6-8, with 9 nucleotides matching TRBD1. The V gene's germline CDR1 is MNHGY and CDR2 SAAAGT. V shed 4 bases and J 4 bases; nucleotides not matched to a gene: 13. The CDR3 is made up of 17 amino acids.

The V gene is TRBV6-5, the J gene TRBJ2-1; 8 nucleotides align to TRBD2. The junction had 8 bases not matched to a gene; V was cut back by 2 bases and J by 5 bases. The length of the CDR3 is 16 residues. Germline lookup yields CDR1 MNHEY and CDR2 SVGAGI. Written as DNA, the CDR3 is TGTGCCAGCAGTTACACGGCGGGAGGTGTAAACAATGAGCAGTTCTTC. It encodes CASSYTAGGVNNEQFF.

This clonotype was picked up many times. This chain uses TRBV2 with TRBJ2-3; D uncertain. Trimming pared 4 bases from V and 0 bases from J, leaving 8 bases between. CDR1 is SNHLY and CDR2 is FYNNEI in the germline V gene. CDR3 size: 14 residues. The CDR3 nucleotides read TGTGCCAGCAGTGCCGCCCACAGCACAGATACGCAGTATTTT. This translates into CASSAAHSTDTQYF.

There are many counts of this clonotype. The chain has TRBV10-3 and TRBJ1-1, with 8 nucleotides matching TRBD1. V was clipped by 3 bases and J by 5 bases; unmatched bases: 8. This CDR3 comprises 15 residues. Germline loops: CDR1 ENHRY, CDR2 SYGVKD. The CDR3 protein is CAISDPGQGGTEAFF. The CDR3 nucleotides read TGTGCCATCAGTGATCCAGGACAGGGAGGGACTGAAGCTTTCTTT.

At least ten counts were recorded for this clonotype. This chain links TRBV11-1 with TRBJ2-7; possibly TRBD1 for D (5 bases). The V gene's germline CDR1 is SGHAT and CDR2 FQDESV (reference sequence). Trimming removed 4 bases from V and 1 base from J, with 23 bases in between. The CDR3 spans 18 residues. The CDR3 reads CASSWPGSARDTSYEQYF. The CDR3 DNA follows: TGTGCCAGCAGCTGGCCTGGGTCGGCCAGGGATACTTCCTACGAGCAGTACTTC.

Here the CDR3 reads CASSTTLGGETQYF. Written as DNA, the CDR3 is TGTGCCAGCAGTACCACTCTGGGGGGGGAGACCCAGTACTTC. The chain combines TRBV28 with TRBJ2-5; TRBD2 agrees at 7 bases. The CDR3 totals 14 residues. Per germline, CDR1 MDHEN and CDR2 SYDVKM. V lost 5 bases, J lost 5 bases, and 8 bases stayed unmatched.

This clonotype was recorded at least ten times. This CDR3 reads CASSPSGGSYNEQFF. CDR3 coding DNA: TGTGCCAGCAGCCCTAGCGGAGGCTCCTACAATGAGCAGTTCTTC. The chain couples TRBV7-9 to TRBJ2-1, with 7 bases that match TRBD2. Germline lookup yields CDR1 SEHNR and CDR2 FQNEAQ (reference sequence). The CDR3 contains 15 residues. V lost 5 bases to trimming and J lost 0 bases; unmatched junction nucleotides: 4.

The table lists this clonotype with many counts. The V call is TRBV6-2 or TRBV6-3, the J call TRBJ1-1; D not certain. The CDR3 runs 15 residues. V was trimmed by 0 bases and J by 5 bases, leaving 13 bases between them. Per germline, CDR1 MNHEY and CDR2 SVGEGT. DNA for the CDR3: TGTGCCAGCAGTTACTCTGTACATCCTAGGACTGAAGCTTTCTTT. This sequence encodes CASSYSVHPRTEAFF.

This clonotype was picked up many times. V is TRBV28 and J is TRBJ2-3; 8 nucleotides line up with TRBD2. The germline CDR1 and CDR2 sequences are MDHEN and SYDVKM. The CDR3 covers 15 residues. The junction had 9 bases not matched to a gene; V was cut back by 5 bases and J by 5 bases. In nucleotides, the CDR3 is TGTGCCAGCAGTCCCTCGGGGGGGCAGAGAGATACGCAGTATTTT. This gives the protein CASSPSGGQRDTQYF. Full variable domain (missing parts from reference TRBV28 and TRBJ2-3): DVKVTQSSRYLVKRTGEKVFLECVQDMDHENMFWYRQDPGLGLRLIYFSYDVKMKEKGDIPEGYSVSREKKERFSLILESASTNQTSMYLCASSPSGGQRDTQYFGPGTRLTVL.

This clonotype is labeled medium-sized (0.01 to 0.1%). The CDR3 spells CASSYGPDFYGYTF. For the CDR3, the DNA is TGTGCCAGCAGTTACGGTCCGGATTTCTATGGCTACACCTTC. The chain carries TRBV6-5 and TRBJ1-2; D gene ambiguous. Per germline, CDR1 MNHEY and CDR2 SVGAGI. This CDR3 region has 14 residues. V was trimmed by 2 bases and J by 4 bases, leaving 11 bases between them.

This clonotype occurred many times. The chain is built from TRBV7-8 and TRBJ2-2; a weak D match, TRBD2 (5 bases). CDR3 length equals 15 residues. V lost 1 base to trimming and J lost 5 bases, with 11 bases between them. Germline CDR1 SGHVS, CDR2 FQNEAQ. The CDR3 protein is CASSLGAGGTGELFF. Here the CDR3 DNA reads TGTGCCAGCAGCTTAGGGGCAGGCGGGACCGGGGAGCTGTTTTTT.

This clonotype showed up just a few times. This rearrangement joins TRBV7-2 to TRBJ2-7; the D call may be TRBD1 or TRBD2 (5 bases each). Trimming took 5 bases from V and 3 from J, leaving 11 bases between them. Germline V lookup: CDR1 SGHTA, CDR2 FQGNSA. CDR3 length equals 13 residues. CDR3 DNA: TGTGCCAGCAGCCAGGGACGGCTCTACGAGCAGTACTTC. Its translation: CASSQGRLYEQYF.

In its sample, this clonotype was seen many times. The chain is built from TRBV27 and TRBJ2-6; 10 nucleotides agree with TRBD2. Losses at the gene ends were 6 bases for V and 2 bases for J; bases not matched to a gene: 7. CDR1 and CDR2 (germline): MNHEY, SMNVEV (reference sequence). The CDR3 has 17 amino acids. CDR3 nucleotides: TGTGCCAGCAGCCCTAGCGGGAGCTACCCTGGGGCCAACGTCCTGACTTTC. It translates to CASSPSGSYPGANVLTF.

In this sample, this clonotype turned up many times. The V gene is TRBV12-3 or TRBV12-4, the J gene TRBJ2-5; D assignment may be TRBD1 or TRBD2 (7 bases each). This CDR3 has 16 amino acids. With 5 bases removed from V and 5 bases from J, the gap between germline ends came to 21 bases. The DNA of the CDR3 is TGTGCCAGCAGTCCGACAGGGAGGGGCGGTGGTGAGACCCAGTACTTC. It translates to CASSPTGRGGGETQYF.

This clonotype appeared many times. This rearrangement joins TRBV20-1 to TRBJ1-2, with no clear D. CDR3 length: 13 amino acids. CDR1 is DFQATT, CDR2 SNEGSKA, per germline (reference sequence). V lost 4 bases and J lost 1, with 10 bases in between. CDR3 amino acids: CSAKAEFNYGYTF. In DNA, the CDR3 is TGCAGTGCTAAGGCGGAATTTAACTATGGCTACACCTTC.

This clonotype has at least ten counts. This chain joins TRBV6-4 and TRBJ2-1, with a possible D match to TRBD2 (6 bases). Germline lookup yields CDR1 MRHNA and CDR2 SNTAGT. The CDR3 totals 13 residues. Trimming removed 8 bases at V and 4 bases at J, with 12 bases between. CDR3 in amino acids: CASSREIYNEQFF. For the CDR3, the DNA is TGTGCCAGCTCGCGGGAAATATACAATGAGCAGTTCTTC.

This clonotype showed up just a few times. The chain is built from TRBV11-1 and TRBJ2-6; D is perhaps TRBD1 (6 bases). The germline CDR1 and CDR2 sequences are SGHAT and FQDESV (reference sequence). Trimming took 5 bases from V and 3 from J, leaving 17 bases between them. There are 17 residues in the CDR3. The DNA for the CDR3 is TGTGCCAGCAGCCCCCTCAGGGGCCTGGGTGGGGCCAACGTCCTGACTTTC. This encodes CASSPLRGLGGANVLTF.

This clonotype was observed at least ten times. J is TRBJ2-2 and V is TRBV12-3 or TRBV12-4; TRBD1 matches at 8 bases. Trimming cost V 5 bases and J 5 bases; bases outside gene matches: 4. There are 14 residues in the CDR3. The CDR3 is CASSQQGGTGELFF. In nucleotides, the CDR3 is TGTGCCAGCAGTCAACAGGGGGGAACCGGGGAGCTGTTTTTT.

A note on this clonotype: The limits of the CDR3 on the DNA are not certain, so only TCRdb's listed CDR3 is given. The chain combines TRBV21-1 with TRBJ2-2; the table's D call, TRBD2, was not checked against the DNA. TRBV21-1 is given as a pseudogene. 17 amino acids form the CDR3, both terminal residues included. CDR3 region: CASSKAGRAPPPGSCFF.

This clonotype was counted ten times or more. J is TRBJ1-4 and V is TRBV24-1; weak D call: TRBD1 (5 bases). The CDR3 has 18 amino acids. Per germline, CDR1 KGHDR and CDR2 SFDVKD. Trimming stripped 3 bases from V and 4 bases from J, with 20 bases between. The DNA of the CDR3 is TGTGCCACCAGTGATGAGGGCAGGGAGCTTGGTGGTAATGAAAAACTGTTTTTT. This codes for CATSDEGRELGGNEKLFF.

This clonotype was seen many times. Here the CDR3 reads CASSQHTAETQYF. In nucleotides, the CDR3 is TGTGCCAGCAGTCAGCATACCGCCGAGACCCAGTACTTC. The chain employs TRBV12-3 or TRBV12-4 and TRBJ2-5, with unresolved D. V gave up 5 bases and J gave up 5 bases, with 12 bases separating them. CDR3 length equals 13 residues.

This clonotype was counted many times. The chain uses TRBV19 and TRBJ2-2; no reliable D call. V lost 6 bases, J lost 7 bases, and 21 bases lay in between. Germline V lookup: CDR1 LNHDA, CDR2 SQIVND (reference sequence). The CDR3 contains 16 residues. CDR3 bases: TGTGCCAGTAGGGGTAACGGGCCCCAGACCGGCGGGGAGCTGTTTTTT. Its protein product is CASRGNGPQTGGELFF.

This clonotype was counted many times. The chain carries TRBV27 and TRBJ1-5; no definite D call. From germline, CDR1 is MNHEY and CDR2 SMNVEV (reference sequence). CDR3 length: 13 amino acids. Trimming removed 2 bases from V and 5 bases from J, with 7 bases in between. The CDR3 sequence: CASSLTRDQPQHF. The CDR3 DNA follows: TGTGCCAGCAGTTTAACGAGGGATCAGCCCCAGCATTTT.

This clonotype was observed a few times. V and J are TRBV5-1 and TRBJ2-1; 9 bases are a match to TRBD1. The trim removed 4 bases at V and 12 bases at J, leaving 5 bases unmatched. Looked up from germline, CDR1 is SGHRS and CDR2 is YFSETQ. The CDR3 has 12 residues. The CDR3 DNA sequence: TGCGCCAGCAGCGGACAGGGGTGGGTGCAGTTCTTC. Its translation: CASSGQGWVQFF.

This clonotype was seen many times. The rearrangement uses TRBV6-2 or TRBV6-3 and TRBJ2-7, with TRBD1 identical over 9 bases. J gave up 4 bases and V 6 bases, and 10 bases lay outside the gene matches. Germline-derived CDR1 and CDR2 are MNHEY and SVGEGT. The CDR3 consists of 15 residues. Written as DNA, the CDR3 is TGTGCCAGCAGAAACCCCGGGACAGGGCTATACGAGCAGTACTTC. Protein: CASRNPGTGLYEQYF.

This clonotype was seen ten or more times. The chain joins TRBV6-5 to TRBJ2-7, with 8 bases that match TRBD1. Germline trimming cut 6 bases from V and 2 bases from J; bases unmatched to any gene: 6. This CDR3 spans 14 amino acids. The germline V gene has CDR1 MNHEY and CDR2 SVGAGI. For the CDR3, the DNA is TGTGCCAGCAGGCGACAGGGGTCTCCCTACGAGCAGTACTTC. It encodes CASRRQGSPYEQYF.

In its sample, this clonotype was seen many times. This chain uses TRBV10-3 with TRBJ2-7, with 8 bases lining up with TRBD2. V gave up 9 bases and J gave up 7 bases; unmatched junction bases: 8. The CDR3 has 12 amino acids. Germline loops: CDR1 ENHRY, CDR2 SYGVKD. The CDR3 loop reads CAIGLASGEQYF. Written as DNA, the CDR3 is TGTGCCATTGGACTAGCCTCGGGGGAGCAGTACTTC.

In this sample, this clonotype turned up many times. The chain has TRBV6-5 and TRBJ2-1; D gene unclear. The V gene lost 7 bases and the J gene lost 6 bases, with 13 bases spanning the gap. The CDR3 loop spans 13 amino acids. Per germline, CDR1 MNHEY and CDR2 SVGAGI. CDR3 sequence (DNA): TGTGCCAGCATAGCCCCAGTGGGCAATGAGCAGTTCTTC. It yields the protein CASIAPVGNEQFF.